Below are 29 T cell receptor beta chains sequenced from a single sample in a study of blood T cells in healthy people across ages. A sample-barcoded 5' primer and a J-beta primer mix were used in a second PCR of roughly 7 to 12 cycles. Via MiXCR, TCRdb re-called the 5' RACE reads, giving one row per CDR3 protein. The data show 1.5 million or so distinct CDR3 sequences, approximately 38% seen once. The sample was blood. These TCRs come from a woman in her late teens or twenties in good health.

The CDR3 nucleotides are TGCGCCAGCAGCTCGACAGGGATTGGAGAGACCCAGTACTTC. It is translated as CASSSTGIGETQYF. The rearrangement joins TRBV5-1 to TRBJ2-5; 7 nucleotides line up with TRBD1. V was pared by 3 bases and J by 4 bases, with 6 bases of the junction left unmatched. Germline-derived CDR1 and CDR2 are SGHRS and YFSETQ. The CDR3 runs to 14 residues.

This chain uses TRBV7-9 with TRBJ2-7, with 8 bases that match TRBD2. V dropped 4 bases and J dropped 4; count of bases not matched to a gene: 9. Germline V CDR1 and CDR2: SEHNR, FQNEAQ (reference sequence). CDR3 length: 15 amino acids. The CDR3 DNA is TGTGCCAGCAGCTCCGAGCGGGAGAGTACTTACGAGCAGTACTTC. As protein: CASSSERESTYEQYF.

There are a few counts of this clonotype. This chain links TRBV20-1 with TRBJ1-1, with a possible D match to TRBD1 (5 bases). Trimming shortened V by 4 bases and J by 1 base, and 7 bases separated the two germline ends. This CDR3 has 12 amino acids. Per germline, CDR1 DFQATT and CDR2 SNEGSKA (reference sequence). Here the CDR3 DNA reads TGCAGTGCTATCACAGGGAACACTGAAGCTTTCTTT. Translation: CSAITGNTEAFF.

As DNA, the CDR3 is TGCGCCAGCAGCGGAGGACTAGCGGGAAGCAATGAGCAGTTCTTC. Amino acid sequence: CASSGGLAGSNEQFF. This chain uses TRBV5-1 with TRBJ2-1; 12 nucleotides line up with TRBD2. Losses at the gene ends were 4 bases for V and 6 bases for J; bases not matched to a gene: 5. There are 15 residues in the CDR3. CDR1 is SGHRS, CDR2 YFSETQ, per germline.

CDR3 region: CASSLSLDRNTEAFF. CDR3 nucleotides: TGTGCCAGCAGTTTATCCCTTGACAGGAACACTGAAGCTTTCTTT. The rearrangement uses TRBV27 and TRBJ1-1; maybe TRBD1 (5 bases). The CDR3 sequence is 15 residues long. Trimming removed 0 bases at V and 1 base at J, with 9 bases between. CDR1 MNHEY and CDR2 SMNVEV come from the germline V gene (reference sequence).

CDR3 in DNA: TGTGCCAGCAGTCGGACAGGCGGCTACACCTTC. Its protein is CASSRTGGYTF. The chain has TRBV6-2 or TRBV6-3 and TRBJ1-2; 7 nucleotides agree with TRBD1. The CDR3 length is 11 residues. The germline V gene encodes CDR1 MNHEY and CDR2 SVGEGT. The V segment lost 5 bases and the J segment 8 bases; nucleotides outside the gene matches: 2.

This clonotype turned up a few times. The chain employs TRBV5-1 and TRBJ2-5, with TRBD1 matching 9 bases. J gave up 5 bases and V 3 bases, and 8 bases lay outside the gene matches. This CDR3 has 15 residues. Germline V CDR1 and CDR2: SGHRS, YFSETQ. The CDR3 DNA is TGCGCCAGCAGCTCCGATACAGGGGGCGATGAGACCCAGTACTTC. Translating gives CASSSDTGGDETQYF.

This clonotype is a singleton in its sample. The rearrangement joins TRBV29-1 to TRBJ2-1; D is possibly TRBD2 (6 bases). CDR1 and CDR2 (germline): SQVTM, ANQGSEA. This CDR3 is built from 14 residues. The V gene lost 4 bases and the J gene lost 4 bases, with 14 bases spanning the gap. The CDR3 coding sequence is TGCAGCGTTGCCGCTCCTAGCGAGTACAATGAGCAGTTCTTC. Translation gives CSVAAPSEYNEQFF.

V gene TRBV12-3 or TRBV12-4 combines with J gene TRBJ2-1; possibly TRBD1 for D (5 bases). Trimming left V 8 bases short and J 0 bases short, with 11 bases between. There are 14 residues in the CDR3. The CDR3 coding sequence is TGTGCCAGCGCCGATAGGGGCTCCTACAATGAGCAGTTCTTC. This gives the protein CASADRGSYNEQFF.

V usage is TRBV4-1 and J usage is TRBJ1-2; 7 nucleotides align to TRBD1. Per the germline V gene, CDR1 is MGHRA and CDR2 is YSYEKL. The V and J ends lost 2 bases and 4 bases, in that order; junction bases with no gene match: 7. This CDR3 is 15 amino acids long. DNA of the CDR3: TGCGCCAGCAGCCAACGCCAGGGGGTGAGCTATGGCTACACCTTC. Translated, it gives CASSQRQGVSYGYTF.

There are a few counts of this clonotype. The chain couples TRBV10-3 to TRBJ2-5; no clear D. The germline V and J ends were trimmed by 3 bases and 5 bases, with 10 bases remaining between them. This CDR3 region has 13 residues. Germline V gives CDR1 ENHRY, CDR2 SYGVKD. CDR3: CAISETRSETQYF. As DNA, the CDR3 is TGTGCCATCAGTGAAACCAGATCCGAGACCCAGTACTTC.

The rearrangement uses TRBV3-1 and TRBJ1-4, with 7 bases matching TRBD1. The V segment lost 4 bases and the J segment 5 bases; nucleotides outside the gene matches: 7. This CDR3 region has 15 residues. From germline, CDR1 is LGHDT and CDR2 YNNKEL (reference sequence). Here the CDR3 reads CASSLRQGSNEKLFF. The CDR3 coding sequence is TGTGCCAGCAGCCTCCGACAGGGTAGCAATGAAAAACTGTTTTTT.

This sequence joins TRBV6-1 and TRBJ1-2; tentatively, D is TRBD1 (5 bases). The CDR3 totals 14 residues. The ends were cut back, 6 bases at V and 4 bases at J, with 15 bases in the middle. The germline V gene has CDR1 MNHNS and CDR2 SASEGT. In nucleotides, the CDR3 is TGTGCCAGCAGGGACGGGGGAGGGGCCTATGGCTACACCTTC. Translation gives CASRDGGGAYGYTF.

This clonotype has only a few counts. This rearrangement joins TRBV3-1 to TRBJ2-5, with 10 bases fitting TRBD2. Gene TRBJ2-7 matches the end of the DNA better, so the J call may be wrong. This CDR3 is 16 amino acids long. The germline CDR1 and CDR2 sequences are LGHDT and YNNKEL (reference sequence). The CDR3 coding sequence is TGTGCCAGCAGCCAAGATGAAGCGGGAGGGTCGTACGAGCAGTACTTC. Translation gives CASSQDEAGGSYEQYF.

This clonotype was picked up a small number of times. The genes are TRBV10-3 and TRBJ1-1; possibly TRBD1 for D (5 bases). Germline V gene lookup returns CDR1 ENHRY and CDR2 SYGVKD. This CDR3 region has 13 residues. V gave up 6 bases and J gave up 3 bases, with 11 bases separating them. DNA of the CDR3: TGTGCCATCAGGGGGACTGGAGACACTGAAGCTTTCTTT. Translation gives CAIRGTGDTEAFF.

This clonotype was counted many times. This chain joins TRBV12-3 or TRBV12-4 and TRBJ2-7; 7 bases map to TRBD1. The CDR3 sequence is 13 residues long. V shed 6 bases, J shed 6 bases, and the junction held 8 bases outside the gene matches. CDR3 DNA sequence: TGTGCCAGCAGACCGACAGGGTTGGGCGAGCAGTACTTC. Its translation: CASRPTGLGEQYF.

The rearrangement links TRBV12-3 or TRBV12-4 to TRBJ2-3, with 10 bases matching TRBD2. The CDR3 consists of 16 residues. V lost 5 bases to trimming and J lost 1 base; unmatched junction nucleotides: 6. CDR3 bases: TGTGCCAGCAGTCCAAGCGGGAGGGATGGCACAGATACGCAGTATTTT. Protein: CASSPSGRDGTDTQYF.

The CDR3 nucleotides are TGTGCCAGCAGCTTAGTAGCTAGCGGGGGGGCCATTGTCGGGAATGAGCAGTACTTC. This encodes CASSLVASGGAIVGNEQYF. The genes are TRBV7-6 and TRBJ2-5; 12 bases line up with TRBD2. Germline CDR1 reads SGHVS; CDR2 reads FNYEAQ. The CDR3 spans 19 residues. J gave up 11 bases and V 1 base, and 20 bases lay outside the gene matches.

This clonotype came up a few times. The rearrangement links TRBV27 to TRBJ1-2; a weak D match, TRBD1 (5 bases). Trimming shortened V by 0 bases and J by 2 bases, and 7 bases separated the two germline ends. The CDR3 extends over 14 amino acids. Germline CDR1 and CDR2: MNHEY and SMNVEV (reference sequence). Here the CDR3 reads CASSLSTANYGYTF. The CDR3 DNA is TGTGCCAGCAGTTTATCGACAGCAAACTATGGCTACACCTTC.

This clonotype was picked up many times. The chain employs TRBV10-3 and TRBJ2-1; a weak D match, TRBD2 (6 bases). The V end lost 7 bases, the J end lost 4 bases, and 11 bases lay between the germline ends. Germline CDR1 is ENHRY and CDR2 is SYGVKD. This CDR3 spans 13 amino acids. CDR3 loop: CAIKGLGYNEQFF. CDR3 sequence (DNA): TGTGCCATCAAGGGACTGGGATACAATGAGCAGTTCTTC.

Remarks on this clonotype: A much bigger clone sits one base away, suggesting this may be a read error. V usage is TRBV5-1 and J usage is TRBJ2-5; 7 bases line up with TRBD1. Germline-derived CDR1 and CDR2 are SGHRS and YFSETQ. The CDR3 extends over 16 amino acids. With 3 bases clipped from V and 11 bases from J, the junction kept 19 bases outside the gene matches. CDR3 sequence reads: CASSSGQAEVKNEQYF. In nucleotides, the CDR3 is TGCGCCAGCAGCTCAGGACAGGCGGAGGTTAAGAATGAGCAGTACTTC.

This clonotype turned up a few times. The rearrangement links TRBV5-1 to TRBJ2-5; tentative D call: TRBD1 (6 bases). With 4 bases removed from V and 3 bases from J, the gap between germline ends came to 16 bases. The CDR3 extends over 15 amino acids. Germline V gene data show CDR1 as SGHRS and CDR2 as YFSETQ. The CDR3 DNA reads TGCGCCAGCAGCCCGACGGGACATATGGAAGAGACCCAGTACTTC. Translation: CASSPTGHMEETQYF. Supplemented by reference TRBV5-1 and TRBJ2-5, the full variable domain reads KAGVTQTPRYLIKTRGQQVTLSCSPISGHRSVSWYQQTPGQGLQFLFEYFSETQRNKGNFPGRFSGRQFSNSRSEMNVSTLELGDSALYLCASSPTGHMEETQYFGPGTRLLVL.

This clonotype was seen a handful of times. The gene calls are TRBV6-2 or TRBV6-3 and TRBJ2-1; 9 bases are a match to TRBD2. Germline CDR1 MNHEY, CDR2 SVGEGT. The junction had 8 bases not matched to a gene; V was cut back by 6 bases and J by 5 bases. This CDR3 has 15 amino acids. The CDR3 DNA reads TGTGCCAGCAGCCGACAGAGCGGGAGGAACAATGAGCAGTTCTTC. Its protein is CASSRQSGRNNEQFF.

This clonotype was picked up a small number of times. The chain uses TRBV20-1 and TRBJ2-1, with no clear D. This CDR3 has 11 residues. Trimming left V 5 bases short and J 2 bases short, with 4 bases between. Germline loops: CDR1 DFQATT, CDR2 SNEGSKA (reference sequence). In DNA, the CDR3 is TGCAGTGCTCCCGCCTACAATGAGCAGTTCTTC. It specifies CSAPAYNEQFF.

Concerning this clonotype: One junction end disagrees with the germline gene, perhaps due to a read error. The V call is TRBV6-5, the J call TRBJ2-5; 9 bases fit TRBD1. This CDR3 spans 13 amino acids. Germline V lookup: CDR1 MNHEY, CDR2 SVGAGI. CDR3 DNA sequence: TGTGTCAGCAGAACCCTTACAGGGGGCGGGCAGTACTTC. Translating gives CVSRTLTGGGQYF.

This clonotype was detected only once. V and J are TRBV11-2 and TRBJ2-3, with D possibly being TRBD2 (5 bases). This CDR3 is 15 amino acids long. Germline CDR1 is SGHAT and CDR2 is FQNNGV. V lost 4 bases, J lost 11 bases, and 22 bases lay in between. The CDR3 is CASSSLRGIPYVQYF. CDR3 bases: TGTGCCAGCAGCTCCTTACGGGGTATTCCCTATGTGCAGTATTTT.

The V and J genes are TRBV9 and TRBJ1-6, with a possible D match to TRBD1 (6 bases). The CDR3 has 18 amino acids. In germline, CDR1 is SGDLS, CDR2 YYNGEE. Trimming removed 3 bases from V and 0 bases from J, with 16 bases in between. CDR3 nucleotide sequence: TGTGCCAGCAGCGCGGGAACAGGGACCAGCTCCTATAATTCACCCCTCCACTTT. Protein: CASSAGTGTSSYNSPLHF.

The V call is TRBV29-1, the J call TRBJ2-5, with 10 bases matching TRBD1. CDR3 length: 14 residues. Germline CDR1 reads SQVTM; CDR2 reads ANQGSEA. V was pared by 3 bases and J by 3 bases, with 4 bases of the junction left unmatched. CDR3 region: CSVEDRGVEETQYF. The CDR3 bases are TGCAGCGTTGAGGACAGGGGGGTAGAAGAGACCCAGTACTTC.

The chain links TRBV4-2 to TRBJ1-6; TRBD1 matches at 7 bases. Germline V gives CDR1 LGHNA, CDR2 YNFKEQ. V was clipped by 0 bases and J by 9 bases; unmatched bases: 8. The length of the CDR3 is 16 residues. The CDR3 reads CASSQEAQGVSSPLHF. In nucleotides, the CDR3 is TGTGCCAGCAGCCAAGAGGCGCAGGGGGTCAGTTCACCCCTCCACTTT.